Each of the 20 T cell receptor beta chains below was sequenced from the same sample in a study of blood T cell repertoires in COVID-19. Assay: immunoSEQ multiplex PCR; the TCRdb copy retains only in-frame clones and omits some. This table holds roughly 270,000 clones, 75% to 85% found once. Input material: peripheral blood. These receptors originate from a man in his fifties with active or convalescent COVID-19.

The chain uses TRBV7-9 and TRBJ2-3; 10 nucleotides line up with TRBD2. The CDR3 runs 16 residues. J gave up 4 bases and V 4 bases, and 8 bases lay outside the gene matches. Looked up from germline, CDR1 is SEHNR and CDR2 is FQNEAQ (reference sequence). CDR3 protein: CASSYMASGRSDTQYF. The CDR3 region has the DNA TGTGCCAGCAGCTATATGGCTAGCGGGAGATCAGATACGCAGTATTTT.

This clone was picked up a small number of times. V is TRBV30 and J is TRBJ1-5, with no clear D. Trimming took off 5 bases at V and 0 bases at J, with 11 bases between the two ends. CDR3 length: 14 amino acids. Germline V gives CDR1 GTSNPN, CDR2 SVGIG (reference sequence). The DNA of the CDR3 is TGTGCCTGGGGTGATGCTAATAGCAATCAGCCCCAGCATTTT. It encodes CAWGDANSNQPQHF.

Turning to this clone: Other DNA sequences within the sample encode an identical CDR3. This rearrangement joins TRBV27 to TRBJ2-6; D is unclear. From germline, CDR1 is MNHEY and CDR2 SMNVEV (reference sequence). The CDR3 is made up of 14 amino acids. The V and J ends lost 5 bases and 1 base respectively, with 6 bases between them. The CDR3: CASSLLSGANVLTF. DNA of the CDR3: TGTGCCAGCAGTCTCCTATCTGGGGCCAACGTCCTGACTTTC.

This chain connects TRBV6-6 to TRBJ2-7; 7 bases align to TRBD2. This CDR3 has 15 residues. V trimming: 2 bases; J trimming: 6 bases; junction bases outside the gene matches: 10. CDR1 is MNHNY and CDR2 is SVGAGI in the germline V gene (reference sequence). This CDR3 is CASSYLLAALSEQYF. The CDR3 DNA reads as TGTGCCAGCAGTTACCTGCTAGCGGCTTTATCCGAGCAGTACTTC.

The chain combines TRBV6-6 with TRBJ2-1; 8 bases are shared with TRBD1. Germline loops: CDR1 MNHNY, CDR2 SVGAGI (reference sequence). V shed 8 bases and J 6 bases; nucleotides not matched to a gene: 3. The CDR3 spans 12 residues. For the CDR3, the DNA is TGTGCCAGCCGGACAGGGTTCAATGAGCAGTTCTTC. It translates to CASRTGFNEQFF.

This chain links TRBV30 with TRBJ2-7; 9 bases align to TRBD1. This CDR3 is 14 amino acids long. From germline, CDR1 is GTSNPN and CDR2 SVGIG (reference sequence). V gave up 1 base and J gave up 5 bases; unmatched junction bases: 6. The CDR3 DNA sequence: TGTGCCTGGAGTGCATCACAGGGGGCAGACGAGCAGTACTTC. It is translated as CAWSASQGADEQYF.

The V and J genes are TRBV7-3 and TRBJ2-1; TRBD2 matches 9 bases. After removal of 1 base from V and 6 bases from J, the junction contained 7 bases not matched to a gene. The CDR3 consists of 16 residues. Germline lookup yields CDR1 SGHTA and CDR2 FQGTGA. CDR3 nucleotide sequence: TGTGCCAGCAGCTTAAAAAGCGGGAGGCTTGGCAATGAGCAGTTCTTC. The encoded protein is CASSLKSGRLGNEQFF.

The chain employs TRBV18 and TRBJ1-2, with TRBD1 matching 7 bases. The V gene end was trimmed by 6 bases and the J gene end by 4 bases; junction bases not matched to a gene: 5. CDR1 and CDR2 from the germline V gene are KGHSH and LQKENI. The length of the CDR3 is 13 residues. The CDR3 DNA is TGTGCCAGCTCCCCGGGACAGCCCTATGGCTACACCTTC. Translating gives CASSPGQPYGYTF. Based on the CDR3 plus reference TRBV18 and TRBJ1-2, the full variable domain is NAGVMQNPRHLVRRRGQEARLRCSPMKGHSHVYWYRQLPEEGLKFMVYLQKENIIDESGMPKERFSAEFPKEGPSILRIQQVVRGDSAAYFCASSPGQPYGYTFGSGTRLTVV.

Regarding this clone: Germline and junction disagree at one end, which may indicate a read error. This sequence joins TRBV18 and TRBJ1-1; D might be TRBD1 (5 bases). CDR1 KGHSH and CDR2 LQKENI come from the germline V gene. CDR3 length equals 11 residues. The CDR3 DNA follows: TGTGCCAGCTCAGGGGAGGGGACCGAGTCCTTT. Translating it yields CASSGEGTESF.

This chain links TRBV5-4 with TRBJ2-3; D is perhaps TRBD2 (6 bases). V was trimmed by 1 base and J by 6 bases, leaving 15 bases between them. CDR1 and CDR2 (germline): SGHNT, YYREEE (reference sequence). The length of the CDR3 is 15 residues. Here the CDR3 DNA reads TGTGCCAGCAGCTTGTCCCCGCTAGCGCGCGATACGCAGTATTTT. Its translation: CASSLSPLARDTQYF.

CDR3 amino acids: CASSAYRVGLEQYF. The CDR3 DNA reads as TGTGCCAGCTCAGCCTACAGGGTCGGGTTGGAGCAGTACTTC. This chain joins TRBV6-5 and TRBJ2-7, with D maybe TRBD1 (6 bases). The V gene lost 8 bases and the J gene lost 7 bases, with 21 bases spanning the gap. Germline values: CDR1 MNHEY, CDR2 SVGAGI. The CDR3 length is 14 residues.

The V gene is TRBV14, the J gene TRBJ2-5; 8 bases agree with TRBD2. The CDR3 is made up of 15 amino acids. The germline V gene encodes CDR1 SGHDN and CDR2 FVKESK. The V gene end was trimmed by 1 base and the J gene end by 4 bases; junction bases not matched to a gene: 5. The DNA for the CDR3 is TGTGCCAGCAGCCAAGGGGGAGCGGGAGTAGAGACCCAGTACTTC. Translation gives CASSQGGAGVETQYF.

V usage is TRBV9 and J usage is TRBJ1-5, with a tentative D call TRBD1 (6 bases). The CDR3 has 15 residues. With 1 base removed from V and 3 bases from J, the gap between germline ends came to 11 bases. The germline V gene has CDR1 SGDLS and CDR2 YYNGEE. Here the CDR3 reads CASSVTGSPNQPQHF. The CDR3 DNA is TGTGCCAGCAGCGTAACAGGGAGCCCCAATCAGCCCCAGCATTTT.

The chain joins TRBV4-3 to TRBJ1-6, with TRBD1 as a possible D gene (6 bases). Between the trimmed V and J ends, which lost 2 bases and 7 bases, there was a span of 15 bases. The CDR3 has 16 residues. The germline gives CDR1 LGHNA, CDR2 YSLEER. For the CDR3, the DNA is TGCGCCAGCAGCCAAATCGGCAGGGGTACGAATTCACCCCTCCACTTT. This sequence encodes CASSQIGRGTNSPLHF.

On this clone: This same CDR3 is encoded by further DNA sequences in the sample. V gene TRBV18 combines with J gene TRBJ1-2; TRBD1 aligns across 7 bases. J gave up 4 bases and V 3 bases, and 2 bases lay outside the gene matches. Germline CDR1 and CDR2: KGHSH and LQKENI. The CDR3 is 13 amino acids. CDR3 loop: CASSPQGGYGYTF. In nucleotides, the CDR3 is TGTGCCAGCTCACCGCAGGGGGGCTATGGCTACACCTTC.

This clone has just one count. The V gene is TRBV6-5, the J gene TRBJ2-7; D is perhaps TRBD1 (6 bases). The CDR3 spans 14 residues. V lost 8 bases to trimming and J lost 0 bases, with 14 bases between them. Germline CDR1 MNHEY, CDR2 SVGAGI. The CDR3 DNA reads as TGTGCCAGCCGGACCAGGGGACACTCCTACGAGCAGTACTTC. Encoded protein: CASRTRGHSYEQYF.

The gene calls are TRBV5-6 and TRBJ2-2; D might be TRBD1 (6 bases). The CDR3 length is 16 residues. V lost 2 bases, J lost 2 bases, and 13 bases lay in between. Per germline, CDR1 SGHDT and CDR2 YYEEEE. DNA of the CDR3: TGTGCCAGCAGCTTACGGACAGTACAAAACACCGGGGAGCTGTTTTTT. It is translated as CASSLRTVQNTGELFF. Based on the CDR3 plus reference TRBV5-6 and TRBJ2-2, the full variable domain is DAGVTQSPTHLIKTRGQQVTLRCSPKSGHDTVSWYQQALGQGPQFIFQYYEEEERQRGNFPDRFSGHQFPNYSSELNVNALLLGDSALYLCASSLRTVQNTGELFFGEGSRLTVL.

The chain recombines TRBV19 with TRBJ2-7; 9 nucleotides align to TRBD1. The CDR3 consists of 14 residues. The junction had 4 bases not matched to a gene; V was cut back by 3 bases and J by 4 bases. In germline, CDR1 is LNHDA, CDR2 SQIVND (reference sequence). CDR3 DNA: TGTGCCAGTAGTATCCGGGACAGGGATTACGAGCAGTACTTC. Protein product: CASSIRDRDYEQYF.

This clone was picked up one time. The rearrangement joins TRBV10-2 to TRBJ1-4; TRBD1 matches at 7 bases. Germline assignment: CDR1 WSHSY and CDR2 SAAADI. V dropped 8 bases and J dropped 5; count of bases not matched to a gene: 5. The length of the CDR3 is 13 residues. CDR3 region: CASAGTVNEKLFF. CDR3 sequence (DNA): TGCGCCAGCGCCGGGACAGTCAATGAAAAACTGTTTTTT.

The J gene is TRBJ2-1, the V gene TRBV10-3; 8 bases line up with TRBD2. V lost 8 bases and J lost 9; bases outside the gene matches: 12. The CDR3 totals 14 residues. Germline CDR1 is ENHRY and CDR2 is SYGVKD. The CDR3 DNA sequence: TGTGCCATCTCGGGCAGCGGGAGTCTAAGTGAGCAGTTCTTC. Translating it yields CAISGSGSLSEQFF.